Sequencing of this TCR beta chain was carried out in a study of human T cells and chemical hapten exposure (dated by TCRdb to the early 2020s). For the wider study: For sensitization, 2% DPC in acetone was applied to a roughly 2 cm by roughly 2 cm area of upper inner arm skin. Throughout the study period of approximately 23 weeks, patients also received therapeutic DPC doses to the scalp every week. Patch tests used Finn chambers with 0.01% DPC on the upper back, scored after 6 days by International Contact Dermatitis Research Group standards. Most of the patients in the cohort were female, and the cohort covered alopecia areata with under or over 50% scalp involvement, alopecia totalis and alopecia universalis. Libraries were pooled for sequencing, and per-sample TCR yields varied mainly because of small differences in library volumes within the pool. The study tracked peripheral blood TCR repertoire changes in vivo during primary and secondary sensitization to the hapten diphenylcyclopropenone (DPC) in alopecia patients. Blood was sampled from patients pre-sensitization (week 0) and at 2, 6 and about 24 weeks after DPC sensitization. Under 30 alopecia patients gave blood for TCR sequencing at one to four time points (pre-sensitization, 2, 6 and 24 weeks).

The receptor library was made with RACE. TCRdb records NextSeq 500 as the sequencer. During library preparation, unique molecular identifiers were attached to individual cDNA molecules so that TCRs could be counted quantitatively and reproducibly. Each blood RNA sample was used to sequence both TCR alpha and TCR beta chains. Per the original workflow: Samples had a median of about 96,000 TCRs, with a range from roughly 23,224 to 750,000. V, J and CDR3 annotation of the TCR reads was performed with the Decombinator software suite. For PS versus PT1 abundance plots, all samples were subsampled to the same number of TCRs (28,000). TCRs were defined as expanded if absent before sensitization and observed at least eight times at the 2-week time point. TCRdb applied fastp at Q25 and MiXCR to the public reads, then kept only in-frame beta chains. Each CDR3 protein gets just one entry, which takes the most common genes and DNA from the rows behind it. TCRdb, not the authors, supplied the V and J calls. The sample table contains more than 100,000 distinct CDR3 sequences; only one count was recorded for approximately 13% of them. The ten largest clones capture roughly 2.8% of the sample.

This clonotype was seen at least ten times. What this receptor recognizes is not known. Base qualities were left out, and no much larger clone turns up one base away. Counted from cysteine to phenylalanine, this CDR3 has 14 amino acids. The CDR3 DNA has 42 bases and is translated from base 1. Deletion took 7 bases off V and 0 bases off J, with a span of 13 bases between the germline ends. Reading the germline V gene gives CDR1 SNHLY and CDR2 FYNNEI. The full study reports these points: Repeated subsampling changed both the strength of the expansion versus patch-test correlation and the threshold at which that correlation became significant. DPC sensitization did not change the number of TCRs with a frequency above 1 in 1000, and there was no evidence of changes in global repertoire structure. The number of PT1 expanded TCRs positively correlated with patch test score, significant at thresholds 8, 16 and 32 but not 4. Significantly more large CDR3 similarity clusters were formed by expanded TCRs than by pre-sensitization or healthy control sets, consistent with antigen-driven responses. All patients had alopecia, a presumed autoimmune disease, so their immune response might differ from that of healthy individuals.

The time point label of this sample denotes: pre-sensitization, week 0. The sample's treatment or condition label, in plain terms: therapeutic diphenylcyclopropenone sensitization with weekly scalp DPC. At each patch-test visit, blood was drawn before the patch test was applied. To be eligible, patients had to be aged 18 to 70, diagnosed with alopecia and judged suitable for DPC therapy, while pregnant patients were excluded. Unfractionated whole blood was collected in Tempus Blood RNA tubes, and total RNA was extracted from that blood. Sequencing was performed on whole blood, taken in connection with sensitization to the hapten diphenylcyclopropenone (DPC). Recombination joined TRBV2 with TRBJ2-7; TRBD2 might be the D gene, on 5 matching bases. The TCR sequence derives from a woman aged 18 to 35 with alopecia areata. Some clones in this sample may be carry-over from other donors' samples. The nucleotide sequence is TGTGCCAGCAAGAAGGTGGAGGCCTCCTACGAGCAGTACTTC. Its product reads: CASKKVEASYEQYF.